This entry lists 13 T cell receptor beta chains sequenced from one sample in a study of T cell responses to AZD1222 COVID-19 vaccine. Repertoires were generated with immunoSEQ multiplex PCR, while TCRdb's copy carries only in-frame clones and drops some. The top ten hold less than 9% of the sample, which has some 130,000 clones, about nine tenths seen once. The sample was peripheral blood, taken on day 0 of AZD1222 vaccination. These receptors were taken from an adult in good health.

The chain combines TRBV5-1 with TRBJ1-2; the D gene is possibly TRBD1 (5 bases). Germline values: CDR1 SGHRS, CDR2 YFSETQ. V shed 3 bases and J shed 1 base, with 13 bases lying between them. CDR3 length: 15 amino acids. In DNA, the CDR3 is TGCGCCAGCAGCTCACACCTGGGGCTTAACTATGGCTACACCTTC. Amino acid sequence: CASSSHLGLNYGYTF.

This chain links TRBV4-2 with TRBJ2-3, with 9 nucleotides matching TRBD2. The V and J ends lost 1 base and 4 bases, in that order; junction bases with no gene match: 9. Germline V gene sequence: CDR1 LGHNA, CDR2 YNFKEQ. The length of the CDR3 is 17 residues. In nucleotides, the CDR3 is TGTGCCAGCAGCCAAGGATTAGGCGGGGGGGGAGCAGATACGCAGTATTTT. Encoded protein: CASSQGLGGGGADTQYF.

J is TRBJ1-1 and V is TRBV27, with 8 bases identical to TRBD1. This CDR3 has 15 residues. Germline loops: CDR1 MNHEY, CDR2 SMNVEV (reference sequence). Unmatched junction bases numbered 5, after V lost 5 bases and J lost 0 bases. The CDR3 nucleotides are TGTGCCAGCAGTCTCTGGACAGGGCTGAACACTGAAGCTTTCTTT. It yields the protein CASSLWTGLNTEAFF.

V is TRBV28 and J is TRBJ1-1; 7 bases fit TRBD1. V lost 6 bases and J lost 2; bases outside the gene matches: 15. This CDR3 is 17 amino acids long. Germline assignment: CDR1 MDHEN and CDR2 SYDVKM. The CDR3 coding sequence is TGTGCCAGCAGCCCAAGACCCCCCAGGGGGAAAAACACTGAAGCTTTCTTT. Its protein is CASSPRPPRGKNTEAFF. Looking up the rest from reference TRBV28 and TRBJ1-1 gives the full variable domain: DVKVTQSSRYLVKRTGEKVFLECVQDMDHENMFWYRQDPGLGLRLIYFSYDVKMKEKGDIPEGYSVSREKKERFSLILESASTNQTSMYLCASSPRPPRGKNTEAFFGQGTRLTVV.

The CDR3 sequence: CASRTGGTDTQYF. Here the CDR3 DNA reads TGTGCCAGCCGGACAGGCGGCACAGATACGCAGTATTTT. The rearrangement links TRBV7-9 to TRBJ2-3; TRBD1 agrees at 7 bases. CDR3 length: 13 residues. In germline, CDR1 is SEHNR, CDR2 FQNEAQ (reference sequence). Trimming at V came to 8 bases and at J to 1 base, leaving 3 bases not matched to a gene.

The chain links TRBV24-1 to TRBJ1-2; 7 nucleotides align to TRBD1. The V gene end was trimmed by 4 bases and the J gene end by 7 bases; junction bases not matched to a gene: 5. The CDR3 loop spans 13 amino acids. CDR1 is KGHDR, CDR2 SFDVKD, per germline. CDR3 bases: TGTGCCACCAGTGACACAGGGGCAACTGGCTACACCTTC. This sequence encodes CATSDTGATGYTF.

The V gene is TRBV24-1, the J gene TRBJ2-2; D unclear. This CDR3 region has 17 residues. The germline V gene encodes CDR1 KGHDR and CDR2 SFDVKD. V lost 4 bases and J lost 0, with 14 bases in between. CDR3 DNA: TGTGCCACCAGTGACTACGGACGTACCGCGAACACCGGGGAGCTGTTTTTT. This translates into CATSDYGRTANTGELFF.

This clone turned up a few times. The chain carries TRBV5-5 and TRBJ2-7; 7 bases align to TRBD1. CDR3 length equals 13 residues. Trimming removed 4 bases from V and 6 bases from J; junction bases left unmatched: 7. Per the germline V gene, CDR1 is SGHKS and CDR2 is YYEKEE (reference sequence). DNA of the CDR3: TGTGCCAGCAGCCGGGACAGTCGTTCCGAGCAGTACTTC. Amino acid sequence: CASSRDSRSEQYF.

This clone has just one count. The chain's CDR3 is CASSSPGPMYEQYF. CDR3 nucleotide sequence: TGTGCCAGCAGCTCACCGGGACCGATGTACGAGCAGTACTTC. The chain carries TRBV5-4 and TRBJ2-7; TRBD1 or TRBD2 may be the D gene (5 bases each). V was pared by 3 bases and J by 4 bases, with 14 bases between. The CDR3 totals 14 residues. Germline V CDR1 and CDR2: SGHNT, YYREEE (reference sequence).

CDR3 DNA sequence: TGTGCCAGCTCAGGAGGACGCCTCGACGGGGGCTACACCTTC. Translating it yields CASSGGRLDGGYTF. The chain links TRBV28 to TRBJ1-2; D uncertain. Looked up from germline, CDR1 is MDHEN and CDR2 is SYDVKM. This CDR3 comprises 14 residues. Trimming pared 8 bases from V and 8 bases from J, leaving 21 bases between.

CDR3 sequence: CASTGGIGFGEKLFF. The CDR3 nucleotides are TGTGCCAGCACAGGGGGAATCGGATTTGGTGAAAAACTGTTTTTT. The rearrangement links TRBV9 to TRBJ1-4; 7 bases line up with TRBD1. This CDR3 contains 15 residues. Per the germline V gene, CDR1 is SGDLS and CDR2 is YYNGEE. With 6 bases clipped from V and 7 bases from J, the junction kept 12 bases outside the gene matches.

The chain has TRBV4-3 and TRBJ1-2; 7 bases align to TRBD1. Germline V gives CDR1 LGHNA, CDR2 YSLEER. V lost 0 bases to trimming and J lost 4 bases; unmatched junction nucleotides: 2. The CDR3 sequence is 14 residues long. This chain's CDR3 is CASSQEGQLYGYTF. The CDR3 nucleotides read TGCGCCAGCAGCCAAGAGGGACAGCTCTATGGCTACACCTTC.

The chain couples TRBV10-3 to TRBJ1-1, with D possibly matching TRBD1 (5 bases). V lost 6 bases and J 4 bases, leaving 9 bases between the germline ends. This CDR3 region has 12 residues. Germline-derived CDR1 and CDR2 are ENHRY and SYGVKD. The CDR3 DNA is TGTGCCATCAGGCAGGGCGGCACTGAAGCTTTCTTT. Its translation is CAIRQGGTEAFF.